These T cell receptor beta chains were read from a single sample in a study of T cell changes during pregnancy in multiple sclerosis. Libraries were prepared by immunoSEQ multiplex PCR; TCRdb keeps only in-frame clonotypes and omits some of them. The sample contains tens of thousands of clones, approximately 92% of which appear only once. Sequences were derived from peripheral blood, sampled in the third trimester of pregnancy. These TCRs come from a female donor with multiple sclerosis, enrolled in a pregnancy study. The CDR3 runs from the conserved cysteine through the conserved F or W. Each record gives: CDR3 protein, V gene, J gene.

CDR3: CAWSVNRGPGNTIYF
V: TRBV30
J: TRBJ1-3

CDR3: CASSLKAVTGELFF
V: TRBV7-3
J: TRBJ2-2

CDR3: CASSLAWAVASGPYREQYF
V: TRBV7-9
J: TRBJ2-7

CDR3: CAWSRRDYEQYF
V: TRBV30
J: TRBJ2-7

CDR3: CASNTGLSTDTQYF
V: TRBV5-1
J: TRBJ2-3

CDR3: CASSSIYRGTEAFF
V: TRBV28
J: TRBJ1-1

CDR3: CASSTGAHEQYF
V: TRBV27
J: TRBJ2-7

CDR3: CASSYDRLAGVLGQFF
V: TRBV6-5
J: TRBJ2-1

CDR3: CASSDGTSSPYYEQYF
V: TRBV10-1
J: TRBJ2-7

CDR3: CASSLSSGTSLSGHQPQHF
V: TRBV11-2
J: TRBJ1-5

CDR3: CASSPGQANQETQYF
V: TRBV6-5
J: TRBJ2-5

CDR3: CASKGGRGWDIQYF
V: TRBV19
J: TRBJ2-4

CDR3: CASSLDAGANQPQHF
V: TRBV7-9
J: TRBJ1-5

CDR3: CASSQKRGGELFF
V: TRBV4-1
J: TRBJ2-2

CDR3: CSAVAGGEQYF
V: TRBV20-1
J: TRBJ2-7

CDR3: CASSTRGQIEKLFF
V: TRBV19
J: TRBJ1-4

CDR3: CASSPRAGQNYGYTF
V: TRBV9
J: TRBJ1-2

CDR3: CATNYAFTSTDTQYF
V: TRBV10-3
J: TRBJ2-3

CDR3: CAWSGQREYFMETQYF
V: TRBV30
J: TRBJ2-5

CDR3: CASSANTEAFF
V: TRBV9
J: TRBJ1-1

CDR3: CASSPTGNTEAFF
V: TRBV18
J: TRBJ1-1

CDR3: CASSQVRTSGRVREQFF
V: TRBV14
J: TRBJ2-1

CDR3: CASRLTGIGFNEQFF
V: TRBV7-9
J: TRBJ2-1

CDR3: CASSSGRDRGNYGYTF
V: TRBV18
J: TRBJ1-2

CDR3: CASSLEWGGEDTEAFF
V: TRBV5-6
J: TRBJ1-1

CDR3: CASSPPAREGRSEQYF
V: TRBV18
J: TRBJ2-7

CDR3: CASSRDRGIGQYF
V: TRBV10-1
J: TRBJ2-7

CDR3: CASSRGGYKETQYF
V: TRBV11-2
J: TRBJ2-5

CDR3: CASSPGQEGGYTF
V: TRBV9
J: TRBJ1-2

CDR3: CASSLSGVYGYTF
V: TRBV9
J: TRBJ1-2

CDR3: CASSESTGGEAFF
V: TRBV10-1
J: TRBJ1-1

CDR3: CASSSRGAGDHEQFF
V: TRBV9
J: TRBJ2-1

CDR3: CASSRSPGDRGIINEQFF
V: TRBV11-1
J: TRBJ2-1

CDR3: CASSYSGGGQGHTGELFF
V: TRBV7-8
J: TRBJ2-2

CDR3: CASGSGLAGGPFGEQYF
V: TRBV28
J: TRBJ2-7

CDR3: CASSLSGGYGYTF
V: TRBV13
J: TRBJ1-2

CDR3: CASSGRDSHEKLFF
V: TRBV9
J: TRBJ1-4

CDR3: CASGEGQGRTTDTQYF
V: TRBV12-5
J: TRBJ2-3

CDR3: CAISSSPQETQYF
V: TRBV10-3
J: TRBJ2-5

CDR3: CAWGGDKTYEQYF
V: TRBV30
J: TRBJ2-7

CDR3: CASSLDRDEQYF
V: TRBV7-2
J: TRBJ2-7

CDR3: CASESGRNTGELFF
V: TRBV2
J: TRBJ2-2

CDR3: CASSPPDRYYTF
V: TRBV28
J: TRBJ1-2

CDR3: CASSRGRAGELFF
V: TRBV13
J: TRBJ2-2